The next 7 T cell receptor beta chains were all read from a single sample in a study of cytomegalovirus exposure and HLA in healthy donors. The PCR was carried out with 60 Vbeta primers and 13 Jbeta primers. Using immunoSEQ multiplex PCR, the repertoire was profiled, and TCRdb retains in-frame clones only, with some absent. The sample consists of about 130,000 clones, over 70% of them appearing once. The sample consisted of PBMCs. The receptor set was obtained from a man younger than 35 in good health and CMV-seropositive.

V gene TRBV19 combines with J gene TRBJ2-7; D is undetermined. The CDR3 totals 14 residues. The ends were cut back, 3 bases at V and 2 bases at J, with 11 bases in the middle. Germline V gene data show CDR1 as LNHDA and CDR2 as SQIVND (reference sequence). The CDR3 DNA reads as TGTGCCAGTAGTATCGGCCTAGAGGCCTACGAGCAGTACTTC. It yields the protein CASSIGLEAYEQYF.

The chain carries TRBV19 and TRBJ1-5, with D possibly matching TRBD1 (5 bases). Germline-derived CDR1 and CDR2 are LNHDA and SQIVND (reference sequence). CDR3 length equals 15 residues. The V gene lost 7 bases and the J gene lost 1 base, with 14 bases spanning the gap. CDR3 sequence (DNA): TGTGCCAGTATGGCCCCAGGGTTAAGCAATCAGCCCCAGCATTTT. This gives the protein CASMAPGLSNQPQHF.

This clone is a singleton in its sample. The gene calls are TRBV6-5 and TRBJ1-2; no reliable D call. Germline V lookup: CDR1 MNHEY, CDR2 SVGAGI. The CDR3 has 13 residues. Trimming left V 4 bases short and J 9 bases short, with 15 bases between. CDR3 sequence (DNA): TGTGCCAGCAGTTTCCAGGCCCCGTTGCGCTACACCTTC. As protein: CASSFQAPLRYTF.

The gene calls are TRBV30 and TRBJ2-3, with TRBD2 matching over 14 bases. The ends lost 2 bases at V and 1 base at J; junction bases unmatched: 5. The CDR3 is 17 amino acids. In germline, CDR1 is GTSNPN, CDR2 SVGIG (reference sequence). DNA for the CDR3: TGTGCCTGGAGTCTGGGACTAGCGGGAGTTGGCACAGATACGCAGTATTTT. It is translated as CAWSLGLAGVGTDTQYF.

The chain's CDR3 is CASSPGTSGLHTGELFF. CDR3 DNA sequence: TGTGCCAGCAGCCCCGGGACTAGCGGCTTACACACCGGGGAGCTGTTTTTT. The chain is built from TRBV7-6 and TRBJ2-2; 11 positions agree with TRBD2. CDR1 is SGHVS, CDR2 FNYEAQ, per germline. Germline trimming cut 5 bases from V and 3 bases from J; bases unmatched to any gene: 8. The CDR3 spans 17 residues.

This rearrangement joins TRBV14 to TRBJ1-1; D gene unclear. This CDR3 contains 13 residues. The V and J ends lost 0 bases and 7 bases respectively, with 9 bases between them. Germline V CDR1 and CDR2: SGHDN, FVKESK. The DNA of the CDR3 is TGTGCCAGCAGCCAAGATCTAGGAAGTGAAGCTTTCTTT. Translation: CASSQDLGSEAFF.

The chain employs TRBV5-6 and TRBJ1-6; unclear D gene. CDR1 is SGHDT, CDR2 YYEEEE, per germline. The CDR3 covers 16 residues. V lost 3 bases and J 7 bases, leaving 17 bases between the germline ends. The CDR3 sequence is CASSSGRVGRNSPLHF. As DNA, the CDR3 is TGTGCCAGCAGCTCGGGCCGGGTCGGGAGGAATTCACCCCTCCACTTT.